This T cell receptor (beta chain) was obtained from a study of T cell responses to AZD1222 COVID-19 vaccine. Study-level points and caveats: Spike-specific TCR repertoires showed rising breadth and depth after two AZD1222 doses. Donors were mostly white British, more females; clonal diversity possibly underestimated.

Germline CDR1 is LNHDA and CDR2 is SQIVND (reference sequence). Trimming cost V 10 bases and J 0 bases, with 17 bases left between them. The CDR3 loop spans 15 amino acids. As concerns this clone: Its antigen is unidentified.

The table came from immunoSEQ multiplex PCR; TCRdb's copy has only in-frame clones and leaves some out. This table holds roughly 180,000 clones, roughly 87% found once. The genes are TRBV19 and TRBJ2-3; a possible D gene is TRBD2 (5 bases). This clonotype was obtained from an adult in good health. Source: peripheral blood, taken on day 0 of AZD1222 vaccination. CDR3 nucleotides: TGTGCCACTCGGACGTCGGGGTTAAGCACAGATACGCAGTATTTT. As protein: CATRTSGLSTDTQYF.